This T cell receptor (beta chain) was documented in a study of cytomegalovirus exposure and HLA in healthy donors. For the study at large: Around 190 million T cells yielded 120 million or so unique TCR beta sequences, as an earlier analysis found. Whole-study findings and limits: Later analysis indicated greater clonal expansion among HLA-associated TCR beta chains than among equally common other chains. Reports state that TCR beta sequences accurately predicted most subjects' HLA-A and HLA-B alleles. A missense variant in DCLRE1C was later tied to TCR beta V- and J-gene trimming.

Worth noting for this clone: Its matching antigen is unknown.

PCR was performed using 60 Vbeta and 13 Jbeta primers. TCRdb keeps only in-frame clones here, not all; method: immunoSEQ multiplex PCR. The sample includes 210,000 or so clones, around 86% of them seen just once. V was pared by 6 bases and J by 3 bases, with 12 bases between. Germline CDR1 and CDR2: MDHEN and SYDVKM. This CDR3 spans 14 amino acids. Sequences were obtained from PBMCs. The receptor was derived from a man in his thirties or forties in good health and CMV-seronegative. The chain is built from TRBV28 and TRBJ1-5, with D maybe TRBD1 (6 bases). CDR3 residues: CASREGGFNQPQHF. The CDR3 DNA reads TGTGCCAGCAGGGAGGGGGGGTTCAATCAGCCCCAGCATTTT. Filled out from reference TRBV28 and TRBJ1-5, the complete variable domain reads DVKVTQSSRYLVKRTGEKVFLECVQDMDHENMFWYRQDPGLGLRLIYFSYDVKMKEKGDIPEGYSVSREKKERFSLILESASTNQTSMYLCASREGGFNQPQHFGDGTRLSIL.